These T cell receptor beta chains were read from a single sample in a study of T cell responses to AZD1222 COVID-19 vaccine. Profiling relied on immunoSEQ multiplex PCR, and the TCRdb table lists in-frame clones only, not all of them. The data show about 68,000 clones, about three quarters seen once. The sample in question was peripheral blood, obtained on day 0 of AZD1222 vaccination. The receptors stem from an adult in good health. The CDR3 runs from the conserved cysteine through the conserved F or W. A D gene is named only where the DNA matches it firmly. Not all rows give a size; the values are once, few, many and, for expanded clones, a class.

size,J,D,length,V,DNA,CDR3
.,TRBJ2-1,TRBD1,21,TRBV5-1,TGCGCCAGCAGCTTGGGAAACATACAGGGGGCGAGGGGTCGGAGAGGCAATGAGCAGTTCTTC,CASSLGNIQGARGRRGNEQFF
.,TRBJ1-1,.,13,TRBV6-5,TGTGCCAGCAGTTATGTAATAAACACTGAAGCTTTCTTT,CASSYVINTEAFF
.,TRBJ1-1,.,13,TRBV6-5,TGTGCCAGCACCACGTGGGGGAACACTGAAGCTTTCTTT,CASTTWGNTEAFF
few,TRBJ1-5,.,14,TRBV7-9,TGTGCCAGCAGCCCCGGGACCGATGATCAGCCCCAGCATTTT,CASSPGTDDQPQHF
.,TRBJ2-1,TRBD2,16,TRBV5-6,TGTGCCAGCAGCTTGGATCGGGGGGAGACCTACAATGAGCAGTTCTTC,CASSLDRGETYNEQFF
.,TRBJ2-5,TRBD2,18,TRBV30,TGTGCCTGGAGTGCCCGACTAGCGGGGGCACGGTACCAAGAGACCCAGTACTTC,CAWSARLAGARYQETQYF
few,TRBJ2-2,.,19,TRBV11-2,TGTGCCAGCAGCCCTGGGACTTGGGGGCAGCGGCGAGGGACCGGGGAGCTGTTTTTT,CASSPGTWGQRRGTGELFF
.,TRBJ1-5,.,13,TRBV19,TGTGCCAGTAGTACAGGGGTGGATCAGCCCCAGCATTTT,CASSTGVDQPQHF
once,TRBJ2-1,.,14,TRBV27,TGTGCCAGCAGTCCCAGGACATATGGGGATGAGCAGTTCTTC,CASSPRTYGDEQFF
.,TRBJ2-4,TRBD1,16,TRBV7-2,TGTGCCAGCAGCCCCCAGGGGGCTCTAGCCAAAAACATTCAGTACTTC,CASSPQGALAKNIQYF
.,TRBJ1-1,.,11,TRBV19,TGTGCCTCCGTGGGGGGGAGTGAAGCTTTCTTT,CASVGGSEAFF
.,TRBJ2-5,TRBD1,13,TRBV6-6,TGTGCCAGCAGGACAGGGCGACAAGAGACCCAGTACTTC,CASRTGRQETQYF
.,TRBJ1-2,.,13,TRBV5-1,TGCGCCAGCAGCTTGGATTTAAGCTATGGCTACACCTTC,CASSLDLSYGYTF
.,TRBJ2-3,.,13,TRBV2,TGTGCCAGCATTGCCTGGGGCACAGATACGCAGTATTTT,CASIAWGTDTQYF
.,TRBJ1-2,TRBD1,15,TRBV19,TGTGCCAGTAGTTCCCCGGGACAGGGAATTAATGGCTACACCTTC,CASSSPGQGINGYTF
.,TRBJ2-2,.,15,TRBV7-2,TGTGCCAGCAGCGTAGGACCTTCGAACACCGGGGAGCTGTTTTTT,CASSVGPSNTGELFF
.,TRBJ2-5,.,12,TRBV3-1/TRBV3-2,TGTGCCAGCAGCCAATCCCGGGAGACCCAGTACTTC,CASSQSRETQYF
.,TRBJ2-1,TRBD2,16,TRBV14,TGTGCCAGCAGCCAAGGCAACGGGGGGGCATACAATGAGCAGTTCTTC,CASSQGNGGAYNEQFF
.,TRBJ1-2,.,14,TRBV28,TGTGCCAGCAGTTTAGGTGCGGGAAACTATGGCTACACCTTC,CASSLGAGNYGYTF
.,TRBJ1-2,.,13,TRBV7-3,TGTGCCAGCAGCTTAGACAGTCGATATGGCTACACCTTC,CASSLDSRYGYTF
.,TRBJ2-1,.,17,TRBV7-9,TGTGCCAGCAGCTTAGAGGCCCTTATCGACAGAGACAATGAGCAGTTCTTC,CASSLEALIDRDNEQFF
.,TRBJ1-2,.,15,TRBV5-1,TGCGCCAGCAGCATAGGACAGACTCTTGGCTATGGCTACACCTTC,CASSIGQTLGYGYTF
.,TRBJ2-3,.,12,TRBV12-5,TGTGCTAGTGGTTTGGACACAGATACGCAGTATTTT,CASGLDTDTQYF
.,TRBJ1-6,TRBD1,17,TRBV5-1,TGCGCCAGCAGCCCAGGGGGTCAGAGCTCCTATAATTCACCCCTCCACTTT,CASSPGGQSSYNSPLHF
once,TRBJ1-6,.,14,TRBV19,TGTGCCAGTAGGAGACAGAGAGATAATTCACCCCTCCACTTT,CASRRQRDNSPLHF
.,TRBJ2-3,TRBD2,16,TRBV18,TGTGCCAGCTCACCACCCCAAGCGGGGGACACAGATACGCAGTATTTT,CASSPPQAGDTDTQYF
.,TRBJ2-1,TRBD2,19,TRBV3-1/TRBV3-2,TGTGCCAGCAGCCAAGCGGCTAGCGGGGACCCAGTGAGCTACAATGAGCAGTTCTTC,CASSQAASGDPVSYNEQFF
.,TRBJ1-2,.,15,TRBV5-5,TGTGCCAGCAGCCAAAGCTACAGAGATAACTATGGCTACACCTTC,CASSQSYRDNYGYTF
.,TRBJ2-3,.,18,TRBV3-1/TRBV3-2,TGTGCCAGCAGCCTTGGGCTAGGGAGATCCTCTAGCACAGATACGCAGTATTTT,CASSLGLGRSSSTDTQYF
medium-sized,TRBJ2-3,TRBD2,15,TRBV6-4,TGTGCCAGCAGTGACTCTAGCGGGGGGGCAGATACGCAGTATTTT,CASSDSSGGADTQYF
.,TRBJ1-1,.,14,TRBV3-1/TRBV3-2,TGTGCCAGCAGCCAAGGGCTTGGGGCAGGGGAAGCTTTCTTT,CASSQGLGAGEAFF
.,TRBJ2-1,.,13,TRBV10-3,TGTGCCATCAGTGAAAACGAATACAATGAGCAGTTCTTC,CAISENEYNEQFF
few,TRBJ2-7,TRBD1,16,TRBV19,TGTGCCAGTAGTGCACCATACAGGGGCTCCTCCTACGAGCAGTACTTC,CASSAPYRGSSYEQYF
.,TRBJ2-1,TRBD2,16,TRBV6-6,TGTGCCAGCAGAGACCAGCTAGCGGGGGGGAACAATGAGCAGTTCTTC,CASRDQLAGGNNEQFF
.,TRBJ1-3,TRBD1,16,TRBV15,TGTGCCACCAGCGGGACAGGGGGTACTTCAGGAAACACCATATATTTT,CATSGTGGTSGNTIYF
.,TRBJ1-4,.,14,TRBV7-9,TGTGCCAGCAGCAACCCCACGCGGAATGAAAAACTGTTTTTT,CASSNPTRNEKLFF
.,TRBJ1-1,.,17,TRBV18,TGTGCCAGCTCACCAATAACAGGTTCGAACGGTGGGACTGAAGCTTTCTTT,CASSPITGSNGGTEAFF
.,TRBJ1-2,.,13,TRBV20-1,TGCAGTGCTAGTACCCTCCCTAACTATGGCTACACCTTC,CSASTLPNYGYTF
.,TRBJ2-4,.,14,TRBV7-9,TGTGCCAGCAGCTTAGTGGGGGGTTCGGACATTCAGTACTTC,CASSLVGGSDIQYF
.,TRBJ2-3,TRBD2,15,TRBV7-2,TGTGCCAGCAACTTGGGAGGGGCAGGAAGATATACGCAGTATTTT,CASNLGGAGRYTQYF
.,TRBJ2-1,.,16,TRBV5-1,TGCGCCAGCAGCTTCTCTGAAGTCAGGTCCTACAATGAGCAGTTCTTC,CASSFSEVRSYNEQFF
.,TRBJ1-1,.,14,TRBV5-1,TGCGCCAGCAGCTCTGGACAGTCGAACACTGAAGCTTTCTTT,CASSSGQSNTEAFF